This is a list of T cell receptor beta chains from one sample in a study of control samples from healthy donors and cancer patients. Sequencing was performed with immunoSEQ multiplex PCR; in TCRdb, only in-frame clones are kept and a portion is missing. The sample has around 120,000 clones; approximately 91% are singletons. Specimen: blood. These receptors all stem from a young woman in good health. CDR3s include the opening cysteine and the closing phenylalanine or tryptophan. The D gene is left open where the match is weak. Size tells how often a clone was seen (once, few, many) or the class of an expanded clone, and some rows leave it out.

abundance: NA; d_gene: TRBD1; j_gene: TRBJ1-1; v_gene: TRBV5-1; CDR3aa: CASSYAGQDEAFF; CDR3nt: TGCGCCAGCAGCTACGCCGGACAGGACGAAGCTTTCTTT
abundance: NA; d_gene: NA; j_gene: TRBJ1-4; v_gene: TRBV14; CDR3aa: CASSPQDGTYEKLFF; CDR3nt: TGTGCCAGCAGCCCCCAGGACGGTACCTATGAAAAACTGTTTTTT
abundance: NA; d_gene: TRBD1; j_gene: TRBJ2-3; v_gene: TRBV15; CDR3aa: CATSIRDRGHDTQYF; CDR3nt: TGTGCCACCAGCATACGGGACAGGGGGCATGATACGCAGTATTTT
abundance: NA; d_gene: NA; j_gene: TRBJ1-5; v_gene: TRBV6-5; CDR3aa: CASGRDSNQPQHF; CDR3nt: TGTGCCAGCGGACGGGATAGCAATCAGCCCCAGCATTTT
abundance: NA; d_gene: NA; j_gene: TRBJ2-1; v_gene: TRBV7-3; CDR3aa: CASSLSRGAANEQFF; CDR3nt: TGTGCCAGCAGCTTAAGTAGGGGGGCGGCCAATGAGCAGTTCTTC
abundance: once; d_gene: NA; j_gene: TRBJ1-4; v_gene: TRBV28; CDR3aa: CASSLREKLFF; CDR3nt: TGTGCCAGCAGTCTAAGAGAAAAACTGTTTTTT
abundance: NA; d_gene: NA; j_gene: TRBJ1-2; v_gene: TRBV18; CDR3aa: CASSPFEQGSYTF; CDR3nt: TGTGCCAGCTCACCATTTGAACAGGGAAGCTACACCTTC
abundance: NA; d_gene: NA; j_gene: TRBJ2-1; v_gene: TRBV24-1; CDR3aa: CATRLGNEQFF; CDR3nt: TGTGCCACCCGACTAGGCAATGAGCAGTTCTTC
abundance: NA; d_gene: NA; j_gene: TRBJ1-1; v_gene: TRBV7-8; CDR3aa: CASSSAIPNTEAFF; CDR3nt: TGTGCCAGCAGCTCCGCAATCCCGAACACTGAAGCTTTCTTT
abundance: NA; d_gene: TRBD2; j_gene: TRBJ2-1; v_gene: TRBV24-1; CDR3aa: CATSDSASGSGDEQFF; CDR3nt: TGTGCCACCAGTGATTCGGCTAGCGGGAGCGGGGATGAGCAGTTCTTC
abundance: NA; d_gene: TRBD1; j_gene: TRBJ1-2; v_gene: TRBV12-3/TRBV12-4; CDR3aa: CASRPGGLYGYTF; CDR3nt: TGTGCCAGCAGGCCAGGGGGGCTTTATGGCTACACCTTC
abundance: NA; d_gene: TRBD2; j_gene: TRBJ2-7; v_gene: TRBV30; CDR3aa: CAWSLAGGEYEQYF; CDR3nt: TGTGCCTGGAGTCTAGCGGGTGGGGAATACGAGCAGTACTTC
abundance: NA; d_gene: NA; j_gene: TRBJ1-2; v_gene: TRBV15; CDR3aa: CATSRDGNYGYTF; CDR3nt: TGTGCCACCAGCAGGGACGGGAACTATGGCTACACCTTC
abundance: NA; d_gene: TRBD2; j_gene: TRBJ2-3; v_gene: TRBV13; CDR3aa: CASSYGTSGSSDTQYF; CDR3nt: TGTGCCAGCAGCTATGGGACTAGCGGATCCTCAGATACGCAGTATTTT
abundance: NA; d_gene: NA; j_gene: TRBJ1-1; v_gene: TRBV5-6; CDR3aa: CASSEEGLDTEAFF; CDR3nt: TGTGCCAGCAGCGAGGAGGGGTTGGACACTGAAGCTTTCTTT
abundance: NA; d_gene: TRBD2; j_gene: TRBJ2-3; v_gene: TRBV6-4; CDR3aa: CASSEGVLAGGPTDTQYF; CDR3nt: TGTGCCAGCAGTGAAGGGGTACTAGCGGGGGGGCCCACAGATACGCAGTATTTT
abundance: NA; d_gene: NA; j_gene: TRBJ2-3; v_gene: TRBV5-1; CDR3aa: CASSLGGSTDTQYF; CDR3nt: TGCGCCAGCAGCCTAGGGGGTAGCACAGATACGCAGTATTTT
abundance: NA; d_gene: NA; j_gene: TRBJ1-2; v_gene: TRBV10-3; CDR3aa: CAITGTPPQDGYTF; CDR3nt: TGTGCCATCACCGGTACCCCCCCTCAGGATGGCTACACCTTC
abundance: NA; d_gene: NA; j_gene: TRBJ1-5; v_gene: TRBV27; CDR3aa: CASSLIENRNQPQHF; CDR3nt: TGTGCCAGCAGTTTGATCGAGAATCGCAATCAGCCCCAGCATTTT
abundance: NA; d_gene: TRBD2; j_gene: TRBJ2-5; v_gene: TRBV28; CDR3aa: CASQGLEGVETQYF; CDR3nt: TGTGCCAGCCAAGGACTAGAAGGGGTAGAGACCCAGTACTTC
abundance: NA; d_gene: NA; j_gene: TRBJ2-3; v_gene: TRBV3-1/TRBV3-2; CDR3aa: CASSHLSTGLEYF; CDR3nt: TGTGCCAGCAGCCACCTAAGCACAGGACTGGAGTATTTT
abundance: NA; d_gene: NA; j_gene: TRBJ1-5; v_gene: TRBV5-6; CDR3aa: CASSSSEGGNQPQHF; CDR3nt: TGTGCCAGCAGCTCGTCCGAAGGAGGGAATCAGCCCCAGCATTTT
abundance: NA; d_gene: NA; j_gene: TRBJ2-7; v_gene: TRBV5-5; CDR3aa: CASSPGPSYEQYF; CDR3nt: TGTGCCAGCAGCCCGGGCCCCTCCTACGAGCAGTACTTC
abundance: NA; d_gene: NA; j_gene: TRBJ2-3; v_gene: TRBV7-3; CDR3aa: CASSLVVTDTQYF; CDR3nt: TGTGCCAGCAGCTTAGTGGTTACAGATACGCAGTATTTT
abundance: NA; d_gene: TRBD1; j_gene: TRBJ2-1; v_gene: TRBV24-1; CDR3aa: CATSDLRQGSYNEQFF; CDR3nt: TGTGCCACCAGTGATTTACGACAGGGCTCCTACAATGAGCAGTTCTTC
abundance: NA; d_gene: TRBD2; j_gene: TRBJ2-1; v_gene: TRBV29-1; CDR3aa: CSVVRGDNEQFF; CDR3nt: TGCAGCGTCGTCCGGGGGGACAATGAGCAGTTCTTC
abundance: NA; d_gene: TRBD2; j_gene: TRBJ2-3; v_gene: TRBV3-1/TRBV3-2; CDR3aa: CASSQDENSGNTDTQYF; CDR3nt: TGTGCCAGCAGCCAAGACGAGAATAGCGGGAATACAGATACGCAGTATTTT
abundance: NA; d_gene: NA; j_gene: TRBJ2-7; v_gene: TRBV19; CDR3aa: CASSIQVYEQYF; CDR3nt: TGTGCCAGTAGTATACAGGTCTACGAGCAGTACTTC
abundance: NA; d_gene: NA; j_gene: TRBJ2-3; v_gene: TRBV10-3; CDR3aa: CAIGGVERVTDTQYF; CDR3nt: TGTGCCATCGGAGGGGTCGAACGGGTAACAGATACGCAGTATTTT
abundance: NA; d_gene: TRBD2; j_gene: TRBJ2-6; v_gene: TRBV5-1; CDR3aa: CASRGGGVSSGANVLTF; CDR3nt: TGCGCCAGCCGTGGGGGAGGGGTATCGTCTGGGGCCAACGTCCTGACTTTC
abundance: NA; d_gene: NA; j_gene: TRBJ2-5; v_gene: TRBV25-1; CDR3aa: CASSVTTGPETQYF; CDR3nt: TGTGCCAGCAGTGTGACGACAGGTCCAGAGACCCAGTACTTC
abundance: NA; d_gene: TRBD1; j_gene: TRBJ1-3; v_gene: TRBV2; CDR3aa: CASSEGQGASNTIYF; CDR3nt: TGTGCCAGCAGTGAAGGTCAGGGGGCATCAAACACCATATATTTT
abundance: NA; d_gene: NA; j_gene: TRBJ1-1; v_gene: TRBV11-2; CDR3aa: CASSLAGAEAFF; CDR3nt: TGTGCCAGCAGCTTAGCGGGGGCTGAAGCTTTCTTT